This TCR beta chain was observed in a study of Ad26.COV2.S vaccination and SARS-CoV-2 variants (dated by TCRdb to the early 2020s). With respect to the entire study: Donors in the vaccine arm were drawn from COV1001, a multicentre, randomized, double-blind, placebo-controlled phase I-IIa trial testing Ad26.COV2.S in healthy adults. Ad26.COV2.S was administered intramuscularly at 5 x 10^10 or 1 x 10^11 viral particles, either as a single shot or as two shots given 56 days apart. TCRbeta repertoire sequencing was used to assess the specificity and breadth of SARS-CoV-2-reactive T cell receptors after Ad26.COV2.S vaccination. A total of 32 samples were included in the TCR-sequenced set, comprising around 19 Ad26.COV2.S vaccine recipients, 5 placebo recipients and 8 SARS-CoV-2 convalescent individuals. Trial participants were randomized into five groups of five, in which low-dose or high-dose Ad26.COV2.S was given once or twice, or placebo was given on both occasions. Blinding of investigators to trial group allocation was maintained during experiments and outcome assessment. The full study reports these points: After vaccination, spike-specific CD8+ and CD4+ T cell responses were reported to show substantial breadth. The study was not powered for comparison of responses between vaccine doses or regimens. Non-spike TCR breadth was comparable between vaccine and placebo recipients, consistent with the vaccine containing only spike. Compared with placebo recipients, Ad26.COV2.S recipients showed higher spike-specific TCR breadth (P = 0.0014). The authors noted that the TCR breadth and depth analyses may have underestimated total T cell responses.

The treatment or condition tag for this specimen amounts to: some 19 received Ad26.COV2.S at low or high dose, single or two shots; 5 received placebo; per-sample allocation not given. For vaccine and placebo recipients, the sequenced repertoires came from samples collected on day 63 after the first injection. In Cohort 1b, 20 to 25 adults aged 18-55 years were enrolled at a single site in Boston, USA, between 29 July and 7 August 2020. Ad26.COV2.S consisted of a replication-incompetent adenovirus type 26 vector by which a prefusion-stabilized SARS-CoV-2 spike protein from the original Wuhan strain was expressed. The immunoSEQ Assay was used to sequence TCRbeta CDR3 regions. After extraction, genomic DNA underwent amplification by bias-controlled multiplex PCR, followed by high-throughput sequencing. Per the source publication's procedure: To quantify the absolute abundance of each unique TCRbeta CDR3 region, sequences were collapsed and filtered. T cell fraction was estimated by normalizing TCRbeta template counts to usable DNA, with usable DNA measured through amplification of reference genes found in all nucleated cells. Repertoire TCRs were annotated as SARS-CoV-2-specific when V gene, CDR3 amino acid sequence and J gene were exactly matched to a known reactive TCR set. The reference SARS-CoV-2 TCR set came from MIRA and was filtered for enrichment in COVID-19-positive ImmuneCODE repertoires, removing public or cross-reactive TCRs. Using the MIRA antigens, annotated TCRs were further analysed by specific ORF or by position within an ORF. Depth was the summed frequency of annotated unique rearrangements, while breadth was defined as annotated unique rearrangements over total unique productive rearrangements. Two-sided Wilcoxon rank-sum tests were applied when comparing TCR breadth between groups. TCRdb re-hosts the immuneACCESS table, in-frame sequences only. Its copies lack some clones; in the studies checked, an unresolved V gene accounts for under half of them, and the cause for the rest is not known. Clone size and V and J calls were adopted from that table, with D and trimming inferred from the DNA. Here the sample has more than 400,000 clones; 90% occur a single time. Together, the top ten hold around 4.5% of the sample.

Remarks on this clone: No antigen is known for it. Per-base quality was not reported, and no clone a single base away is much larger than it.

This sequence was found in a person aged 18-65 years who received the Ad26.COV2.S COVID-19 vaccine or a placebo. The sequencing here drew on peripheral blood, taken in a trial of Ad26.COV2.S vaccine versus placebo.

The CDR3 corresponds to CASSLAADGSPSAFF. The bases are TGTGCCAGCAGCTTAGCCGCGGACGGTTCACCTTCAGCTTTCTTT. The chain is assembled from TRBV11-2 and TRBJ1-1; the D gene cannot be resolved reliably. Taken from cysteine to phenylalanine, the CDR3 has 15 residues. Left in the record is the CDR3 DNA by itself, 45 bases read in frame from the first base. The junction carries 19 bases between V and J, which are trimmed by 1 base and 10 bases respectively. According to the germline V gene, CDR1 reads SGHAT and CDR2 reads FQNNGV.